The rows below give T cell receptor beta chains drawn from one sample of a study of CD8 T cells in Susac syndrome. TCRdb reanalysed the immunoSEQ multiplex PCR reads using MiXCR and keeps one entry per CDR3 protein. This sample has around 170,000 distinct CDR3 sequences; under 97% occur once, and the top ten carry more than 0.08%. The specimen sequenced was CD4+ T cells from PBMCs. The receptor source for this set is a human donor with Susac syndrome. Both conserved end residues are part of each CDR3. The D gene is left open where the match is weak. Clone size is stated in some rows and not others, as once, few, many or a class when expanded.

v_call	j_call	clone_size	d_call	cdr3_nt	cdr3_aa
TRBV28	TRBJ2-7	NA	NA	TGTGCCAGCAGTTCATCGGCCCTACGGGAGCAGTACTTC	CASSSSALREQYF
TRBV12-3/TRBV12-4	TRBJ1-2	NA	NA	TGTGCCAGCAGTTCCGGGACGTTCCGGGATGGCTACACCTTC	CASSSGTFRDGYTF
TRBV29-1	TRBJ2-3	NA	TRBD2	TGCAGCGCGCGGCAGCGGGGGAGGGCAGATACGCAGTATTTT	CSARQRGRADTQYF
TRBV30	TRBJ2-1	NA	TRBD2	TGTGCCTGGGGCCACGAAGGGCGGGGGGCAATCAATGAGCAGTTCTTC	CAWGHEGRGAINEQFF
TRBV11-2	TRBJ2-7	NA	NA	TGTGCCAGTAGTAGGGGCTACGAGCAGTACTTC	CASSRGYEQYF
TRBV11-2	TRBJ1-2	NA	NA	TGTGCCAGCAGCTTAGATCCGTCCAGGGGATACTATGGCTACACCTTC	CASSLDPSRGYYGYTF
TRBV7-3	TRBJ1-2	NA	TRBD1	TGTGCCAGCAGCCTAACCGGGACAGGGGGTTATGGCTACACCTTC	CASSLTGTGGYGYTF
TRBV28	TRBJ2-1	NA	TRBD2	TGTGCCAGCAGTCGGCCGGGACTAGCGGGGGGGAGCTCCTACAATGAGCAGTTCTTC	CASSRPGLAGGSSYNEQFF
TRBV9	TRBJ1-4	NA	NA	TGTGCCAGCAGCCCTACCGGGGGGCTAACTAATGAAAAACTGTTTTTT	CASSPTGGLTNEKLFF
TRBV12-3/TRBV12-4	TRBJ1-1	NA	NA	TGTGCCAGCAGTTTGTGGTCGGGCACTGAAGCTTTCTTT	CASSLWSGTEAFF
TRBV9	TRBJ1-4	once	TRBD1	TGTGCCAGCAGCGTCGGGACAGGGCTCCTCACTAATGAAAAACTGTTTTTT	CASSVGTGLLTNEKLFF
TRBV11-2	TRBJ2-5	NA	NA	TGTGCCAGCAGCTCGTTTCGGACCCAGTACTTC	CASSSFRTQYF
TRBV7-2	TRBJ2-1	NA	TRBD2	TGTGCCAGCAGCTCCCTGACCGGGACTAGCGGGGGGCATGCGCAGTTCTTC	CASSSLTGTSGGHAQFF
TRBV20-1	TRBJ2-2	NA	TRBD2	TGCAGTCTAGCGGGGGTTAACACCGGGGAGCTGTTTTTT	CSLAGVNTGELFF
TRBV6-5	TRBJ2-2	NA	NA	TGTGCCAGCAGTACCAGCTGGAACACCGGGGAGCTGTTTTTT	CASSTSWNTGELFF
TRBV20-1	TRBJ1-1	NA	TRBD1	TGCAGTGCTGGACAGGGGAACACTGAAGCTTTCTTT	CSAGQGNTEAFF
TRBV15	TRBJ2-3	NA	NA	TGTGCCACCAGCAGAGGAGGTCCGTATACGCAGTATTTT	CATSRGGPYTQYF
TRBV30	TRBJ2-7	NA	NA	TGTGCCTGGAGTTCCCTCGGGGACGAGCAGTACTTC	CAWSSLGDEQYF
TRBV30	TRBJ1-2	NA	TRBD1	TGTGCCTGGAGTGTGGGGGACAGGGGGCTTCGTGGCTACACCTTC	CAWSVGDRGLRGYTF
TRBV10-3	TRBJ2-4	once	NA	TGTGCCATCAGTCCGGCTGCCAAAAACATTCAGTACTTC	CAISPAAKNIQYF
TRBV20-1	TRBJ1-6	NA	NA	TGCAGTGCTAGAGATGGTAGGAGGACCAGCTCCTATAATTCACCCCTCCACTTT	CSARDGRRTSSYNSPLHF
TRBV29-1	TRBJ1-2	NA	NA	TGCAGCGTTGACAGGGGTCGGGGCTACACCTTC	CSVDRGRGYTF
TRBV28	TRBJ1-2	NA	NA	TGTGCCAGCAGTTTAACCCCTAGAATGGGCTACACCTTC	CASSLTPRMGYTF
TRBV4-2	TRBJ2-2	NA	NA	TGTGCCAGCAGCCAAGATCGGGGAGGGGGTACCGGGGAGCTGTTTTTT	CASSQDRGGGTGELFF
TRBV29-1	TRBJ2-2	NA	NA	TGCAGCGTTCGGATGAGGGACACCGGGGAGCTGTTTTTT	CSVRMRDTGELFF
TRBV3-1	TRBJ2-1	NA	TRBD2	TGTGCCAGCAGCCATGTCCGGACTAGCGGAAACAATGAGCAGTTCTTC	CASSHVRTSGNNEQFF
TRBV20-1	TRBJ1-2	NA	NA	TGCAGTGCAGCAGGGGATGGCTACACCTTC	CSAAGDGYTF
TRBV6-2/TRBV6-3	TRBJ2-7	once	NA	TGTGCCAGCTTTAACCGGGACGGAAGATACGAGCAGTACTTC	CASFNRDGRYEQYF
TRBV14	TRBJ2-2	NA	NA	TGTGCCAGCAGCCAAGATACTCCCCTTACCGGGGAGCTGTTTTTT	CASSQDTPLTGELFF
TRBV4-1	TRBJ2-2	NA	NA	TGCGCCAGCAGCCAAGAAGCCATCCTCACCGGGGAGCTGTTTTTT	CASSQEAILTGELFF
TRBV20-1	TRBJ2-5	NA	NA	TGCAGTGCTAGCCCACCAGGTATCCAAGAGACCCAGTACTTC	CSASPPGIQETQYF
TRBV30	TRBJ1-1	once	NA	TGTGCCTGGAGTGCCCGACAGAACACTGAAGCTTTCTTT	CAWSARQNTEAFF